This TCR beta chain comes out of a study of T cell responses to AZD1222 COVID-19 vaccine. Study-wide findings and caveats: Females outnumbered males among donors, who were mostly white British; clonal diversity was possibly underestimated. Mapped onto spike, vaccine-associated CD4 TCRs spanned it and were dominant at 160-218 and 743-854. The study reported that nearly half of spike-specific TCRs target unmutated variant regions. In all cases, repertoires were sampled only after the peak T cell response.

The germline V and J ends were trimmed by 7 bases and 1 base, with 9 bases remaining between them. CDR3 length: 13 residues. The repertoire was sequenced with immunoSEQ multiplex PCR; TCRdb's copy has only in-frame clones and lacks some. The data show approximately 110,000 clones, approximately 86% seen once. As concerns this clone: What it binds is not known.

The V gene is TRBV12-3 or TRBV12-4, the J gene TRBJ2-3; D is ambiguous. The clonotype originates from an adult in good health. Here the sequenced sample was peripheral blood, taken on day 0 of AZD1222 vaccination. The CDR3: CASTSGRTDTQYF. The DNA of the CDR3 is TGTGCCAGCACCTCGGGCCGCACAGATACGCAGTATTTT.